This T cell receptor beta chain came from a study of response to subunit inactivated influenza vaccine. TCRdb reprocessed the RT-PCR reads via MiXCR and lists one record per CDR3 protein. In the table there are some 850,000 distinct CDR3 sequences, about a fifth of which are singletons. Study observations and caveats: New T cells are recruited in small numbers by each seasonal influenza vaccination, according to the authors' suggestion.

Comment on this clonotype: The antigen remains unidentified.

The TCR sequence derives from a man aged 50 to 59 who received an inactivated influenza vaccine. Source: PBMCs from blood, taken roughly 5 days after vaccination.

This CDR3 reads CSASGVAGRDTQYF. The CDR3 DNA sequence: TGCAGTGCTAGTGGAGTAGCGGGAAGGGATACGCAGTATTTT. The V call is TRBV20-1, the J call TRBJ2-3; TRBD2 aligns across 8 bases. Germline V gene data show CDR1 as DFQATT and CDR2 as SNEGSKA (reference sequence). V lost 3 bases to trimming and J lost 6 bases; unmatched junction nucleotides: 8. This CDR3 spans 14 amino acids.